The 2 T cell receptor beta chains presented below share a single source sample, sequenced in a study of cytomegalovirus exposure and HLA in healthy donors. Researchers ran the PCR with 60 Vbeta and 13 Jbeta primers. Profiling relied on immunoSEQ multiplex PCR, and the TCRdb table lists in-frame clones only, not all of them. The sample contains around 140,000 clones, approximately 82% of which appear only once. Sequenced: PBMCs. The receptors originated from a woman in her 40s in good health and CMV-seronegative.

The CDR3: CASSSTSPLASGEDGGIDTQYF. Written as DNA, the CDR3 is TGTGCCAGCAGTTCCACGTCCCCACTGGCTAGCGGGGAGGATGGGGGTATAGATACGCAGTATTTT. V usage is TRBV28 and J usage is TRBJ2-3; TRBD2 matches 9 bases. V was pared by 4 bases and J by 5 bases, with 28 bases of the junction left unmatched. Germline CDR1 and CDR2: MDHEN and SYDVKM. This CDR3 spans 22 amino acids.

About this clone itself: It is unclear where the CDR3 begins or ends on the DNA, so no DNA is shown, and the CDR3 is as TCRdb lists it. The rearrangement uses TRBV12-1 and TRBJ2-7; the table names TRBD1, a call not compared with the DNA. TRBV12-1 is described as a pseudogene. Termini included, the CDR3 measures 15 amino acids. The CDR3 spells CASSWGTGTYERQYF.